This T cell receptor (beta chain) was recorded in a study of human versus mouse CDR3 diversity and MHC coevolution. Overall study context: Samples had between roughly 5.5 x 10^6 and 1.8 x 10^7 valid reads.

On this clone: Its antigen is not known.

General study results and limits: By iCHAO1, human TCR beta clonotypes numbered approximately 1.6 million, the most.

The CDR3 loop spans 16 amino acids. Deletions cut 3 bases from V and 2 bases from J, with 16 bases between. Germline assignment: CDR1 KGHSH and CDR2 LQKENI. Clones were sequenced by immunoSEQ multiplex PCR, and TCRdb holds only the in-frame ones, with some missing. The table records about 60,000 clones, around 94% of them present only once. Source material: naive CD4+ T cells from blood. The subset: CD45RO-negative CD62L-positive naive CD4 T cells. This clonotype originated in a person in their sixties or seventies in good health. V gene TRBV18 combines with J gene TRBJ1-1; maybe TRBD1 (5 bases). The CDR3 is CASSPIFPTENTEAFF. The CDR3 DNA is TGTGCCAGCTCACCGATTTTTCCGACAGAAAACACTGAAGCTTTCTTT.